Below, 26 T cell receptor beta chains from the same sample are listed, as sequenced in a study of blood T cell repertoires in COVID-19. This table comes from immunoSEQ multiplex PCR, and its TCRdb copy is limited to in-frame clones, with some not included. The sample carries 340,000 or so clones, roughly 84% recorded once. Sample: peripheral blood. The receptor set was obtained from a man between 45 and 60 years old with active or convalescent COVID-19.

The genes are TRBV6-4 and TRBJ1-4; possible D gene TRBD1, 6 bases. The CDR3 length is 17 residues. Deletions cut 0 bases from V and 8 bases from J, with 19 bases between. Germline CDR1 reads MRHNA; CDR2 reads SNTAGT. The CDR3 coding sequence is TGTGCCAGCAGTGACTCCCGGATTCATAGGACAGACGAAAAACTGTTTTTT. Its translation is CASSDSRIHRTDEKLFF.

The chain recombines TRBV7-8 with TRBJ2-5, with TRBD2 identical over 12 bases. CDR1 SGHVS and CDR2 FQNEAQ come from the germline V gene. The CDR3 is made up of 15 amino acids. J gave up 3 bases and V 2 bases, and 1 base lay outside the gene matches. Here the CDR3 reads CASSLRLAGEETQYF. CDR3 nucleotide sequence: TGTGCCAGCAGCTTAAGACTAGCGGGGGAAGAGACCCAGTACTTC. The entire variable domain, with the rest obtained from reference TRBV7-8 and TRBJ2-5, is as follows: GAGVSQSPRYKVAKRGQDVALRCDPISGHVSLFWYQQALGQGPEFLTYFQNEAQLDKSGLPSDRFFAERPEGSVSTLKIQRTQQEDSAVYLCASSLRLAGEETQYFGPGTRLLVL.

The V gene is TRBV4-3, the J gene TRBJ2-3, with 8 bases fitting TRBD2. V trimming: 4 bases; J trimming: 3 bases; junction bases outside the gene matches: 6. Germline V gene lookup returns CDR1 LGHNA and CDR2 YSLEER. This CDR3 spans 15 amino acids. CDR3 bases: TGCGCCAGCAGCCGAGGACGGGGGGGGACAGATACGCAGTATTTT. Translation gives CASSRGRGGTDTQYF.

The chain combines TRBV9 with TRBJ2-7; tentatively, D is TRBD1 (5 bases). The length of the CDR3 is 14 residues. V lost 2 bases and J lost 1, with 10 bases in between. Looked up from germline, CDR1 is SGDLS and CDR2 is YYNGEE. Here the CDR3 reads CASSVSGISYEQYF. CDR3 in DNA: TGTGCCAGCAGCGTCTCAGGGATATCCTACGAGCAGTACTTC.

V gene TRBV7-8 combines with J gene TRBJ1-6, with 9 bases that match TRBD1. Germline values: CDR1 SGHVS, CDR2 FQNEAQ. Trimming at V came to 5 bases and at J to 10 bases, leaving 6 bases not matched to a gene. The CDR3 runs to 14 residues. The CDR3 region is CASSQQGARSPLHF. Here the CDR3 DNA reads TGTGCCAGCAGCCAACAGGGGGCTAGGTCACCCCTCCACTTT.

This chain joins TRBV5-5 and TRBJ1-1, with D possibly being TRBD1 (5 bases). Trimming removed 5 bases from V and 3 bases from J, with 11 bases in between. The CDR3 is made up of 13 amino acids. Germline assignment: CDR1 SGHKS and CDR2 YYEKEE (reference sequence). The CDR3: CASRPGGYTEAFF. The CDR3 DNA sequence: TGTGCCAGCAGGCCCGGGGGTTACACTGAAGCTTTCTTT.

The chain combines TRBV5-1 with TRBJ1-5; 8 bases are a match to TRBD1. Germline CDR1 and CDR2: SGHRS and YFSETQ. The junction had 3 bases not matched to a gene; V was cut back by 0 bases and J by 4 bases. The CDR3 length is 15 residues. CDR3: CASSLGQGANQPQHF. The CDR3 DNA is TGCGCCAGCAGCTTGGGCCAGGGGGCGAATCAGCCCCAGCATTTT.

The chain employs TRBV5-8 and TRBJ1-5; D is possibly TRBD1 (6 bases). Germline V gene sequence: CDR1 SGHTS, CDR2 YDEGEE. The CDR3 covers 13 residues. Trimming removed 4 bases at V and 5 bases at J, with 10 bases between. The CDR3 DNA reads TGTGCCAGCAGCACGGACAGCTATCAGCCCCAGCATTTT. This gives the protein CASSTDSYQPQHF. The whole variable domain, filled in from reference TRBV5-8 and TRBJ1-5, reads EAGVTQSPTHLIKTRGQQATLRCSPISGHTSVYWYQQALGLGLQFLLWYDEGEERNRGNFPPRFSGRQFPNYSSELNVNALELEDSALYLCASSTDSYQPQHFGDGTRLSIL.

This clone has only a few counts. The chain has TRBV2 and TRBJ1-1; D might be TRBD1 (6 bases). Per germline, CDR1 SNHLY and CDR2 FYNNEI. The CDR3 runs to 15 residues. Trimming took 6 bases from V and 0 from J, leaving 14 bases between them. CDR3: CASRQTGQLNTEAFF. Here the CDR3 DNA reads TGTGCCAGCAGGCAAACCGGACAGTTGAACACTGAAGCTTTCTTT.

The genes are TRBV6-2 or TRBV6-3 and TRBJ1-1; unclear D gene. The V and J ends lost 2 bases and 2 bases respectively, with 6 bases between them. Looked up from germline, CDR1 is MNHEY and CDR2 is SVGEGT. This CDR3 region has 13 residues. The CDR3 region has the DNA TGTGCCAGCAGTTACAGGAGTAACACTGAAGCTTTCTTT. This gives the protein CASSYRSNTEAFF.

The chain couples TRBV3-1 (or the pseudogene TRBV3-2) to TRBJ1-5, with no clear D. Germline CDR1 LGHDT, CDR2 YNNKEL (reference sequence). Between the trimmed V and J ends, which lost 2 bases and 4 bases, there was a span of 6 bases. The CDR3 totals 13 residues. The CDR3 here is CASSQQLNQPQHF. CDR3 sequence (DNA): TGTGCCAGCAGCCAACAATTGAATCAGCCCCAGCATTTT.

J is TRBJ2-7 and V is TRBV5-1, with TRBD1 identical over 7 bases. The CDR3 is 14 residues long. Germline V gives CDR1 SGHRS, CDR2 YFSETQ. The ends lost 4 bases at V and 6 bases at J; junction bases unmatched: 10. This CDR3 is CASSPTSTGPEQYF. In DNA form, the CDR3 reads TGCGCCAGCAGCCCCACCTCGACAGGGCCCGAGCAGTACTTC.

CDR3 in amino acids: CASSKPFPLRNEKLFF. DNA of the CDR3: TGTGCCAGCAGTAAACCCTTCCCTCTTCGGAATGAAAAACTGTTTTTT. This sequence joins TRBV28 and TRBJ1-4; D remains unclear. V gave up 5 bases and J gave up 5 bases, with 18 bases separating them. The CDR3 consists of 16 residues. Germline CDR1 MDHEN, CDR2 SYDVKM.

This chain joins TRBV9 and TRBJ2-1; D perhaps matches TRBD2 (5 bases). Germline V gives CDR1 SGDLS, CDR2 YYNGEE. V was trimmed by 4 bases and J by 2 bases, leaving 16 bases between them. This CDR3 is 16 amino acids long. The CDR3 region has the DNA TGTGCCAGCAGCTTGGACGGGGATGGTCCCTACAATGAGCAGTTCTTC. Residues: CASSLDGDGPYNEQFF.

The J gene is TRBJ1-6, the V gene TRBV5-6, with D possibly being TRBD1 (5 bases). V was clipped by 5 bases and J by 6 bases, with 12 bases between them. Looked up from germline, CDR1 is SGHDT and CDR2 is YYEEEE. The CDR3 runs 14 residues. Here the CDR3 DNA reads TGTGCCAGCAGGAGGAGGGGTGGTAATTCACCCCTCCACTTT. It translates to CASRRRGGNSPLHF.

With regard to this clone: Other DNA sequences in the same sample also yield this CDR3. This chain links TRBV5-1 with TRBJ1-1; D is perhaps TRBD1 (6 bases). V was shortened by 1 base and J by 1 base, with 11 bases between the two germline ends. This CDR3 is built from 15 residues. CDR1 is SGHRS, CDR2 YFSETQ, per germline. The CDR3 is CASSLLGARNTEAFF. The CDR3, as DNA: TGCGCCAGCAGCTTGCTGGGGGCGAGGAACACTGAAGCTTTCTTT.

As concerns this clone: Other DNA variants within this sample encode the same CDR3. In DNA form, the CDR3 reads TGTGCCAGCTCACCGGGAGCGGGGCAGCCCCAGCATTTT. Translated: CASSPGAGQPQHF. The chain recombines TRBV18 with TRBJ1-5; no clear D. The V and J ends lost 3 bases and 7 bases respectively, with 10 bases between them. The CDR3 consists of 13 residues. Germline V gene data show CDR1 as KGHSH and CDR2 as LQKENI.

V is TRBV20-1 and J is TRBJ2-1; D is possibly TRBD2 (6 bases). Germline-derived CDR1 and CDR2 are DFQATT and SNEGSKA (reference sequence). Trimming took off 3 bases at V and 10 bases at J, with 19 bases between the two ends. The CDR3 contains 14 residues. The DNA of the CDR3 is TGCAGTGCTAGTTACGGGAGTATGAGTCACGAGCAGTTCTTC. Translation: CSASYGSMSHEQFF.

V gene TRBV7-2 combines with J gene TRBJ1-6; 10 nucleotides agree with TRBD1. Germline CDR1 SGHTA, CDR2 FQGNSA. CDR3 length: 19 amino acids. The ends lost 5 bases at V and 2 bases at J; junction bases unmatched: 12. The CDR3 region has the DNA TGTGCCAGCAGCACCAAGACAGGGGGCGGATCGGCCTATAATTCACCCCTCCACTTT. Its translation: CASSTKTGGGSAYNSPLHF.

The CDR3 reads CASTQGASTNEKLFF. In DNA form, the CDR3 reads TGCGCCAGCACACAGGGGGCCTCAACTAATGAAAAACTGTTTTTT. V gene TRBV4-3 combines with J gene TRBJ1-4; 9 nucleotides match TRBD1. The J segment lost 0 bases and the V segment lost 7 bases, leaving 3 bases of the junction unmatched. Germline loops: CDR1 LGHNA, CDR2 YSLEER. The CDR3 length is 15 residues.

This chain uses TRBV18 with TRBJ1-2; TRBD1 agrees at 8 bases. The germline gives CDR1 KGHSH, CDR2 LQKENI. V lost 6 bases, J lost 6 bases, and 6 bases stayed unmatched. The CDR3 totals 13 residues. CDR3: CASSQGALDGYTF. The DNA of the CDR3 is TGTGCCAGCTCCCAGGGGGCACTGGATGGCTACACCTTC.

The chain employs TRBV5-1 and TRBJ1-2; D might be TRBD1 (6 bases). The V end lost 1 base, the J end lost 8 bases, and 15 bases lay between the germline ends. The length of the CDR3 is 14 residues. Germline V gives CDR1 SGHRS, CDR2 YFSETQ. CDR3 loop: CASSLSGGSRGYTF. DNA of the CDR3: TGCGCCAGCAGCTTGTCGGGGGGCTCGAGAGGCTACACCTTC.

The chain combines TRBV2 with TRBJ1-5, with D possibly matching TRBD1 (6 bases). This CDR3 region has 14 residues. Trimming removed 5 bases at V and 2 bases at J, with 10 bases between. Germline CDR1 and CDR2: SNHLY and FYNNEI. CDR3: CASSRQDRNQPQHF. In DNA, the CDR3 is TGTGCCAGCAGTAGACAGGACCGCAATCAGCCCCAGCATTTT.

V usage is TRBV7-8 and J usage is TRBJ2-7; TRBD1 matches at 9 bases. CDR3 length equals 13 residues. V shed 5 bases and J 9 bases; nucleotides not matched to a gene: 8. From germline, CDR1 is SGHVS and CDR2 FQNEAQ. Here the CDR3 DNA reads TGTGCCAGCAGCGTAACAGGGGGCGCGGGGCAGTACTTC. It yields the protein CASSVTGGAGQYF.

The rearrangement joins TRBV9 to TRBJ2-3; 8 nucleotides agree with TRBD2. V lost 0 bases and J lost 0; bases outside the gene matches: 9. CDR1 SGDLS and CDR2 YYNGEE come from the germline V gene. CDR3 length: 18 residues. CDR3 sequence (DNA): TGTGCCAGCAGCGTAGGATCAGCGGGGGACCCTAGCACAGATACGCAGTATTTT. Its translation: CASSVGSAGDPSTDTQYF.

This clone was seen once. The V and J genes are TRBV5-4 and TRBJ2-1, with unresolved D. Between the trimmed V and J ends, which lost 4 bases and 4 bases, there was a span of 6 bases. Germline-derived CDR1 and CDR2 are SGHNT and YYREEE (reference sequence). The CDR3 extends over 12 amino acids. Here the CDR3 DNA reads TGTGCCAGCAGCCCGAGTTACAATGAGCAGTTCTTC. This gives the protein CASSPSYNEQFF.